This is a list of T cell receptor beta chains from one sample in a study of monozygotic twins with inflammatory bowel disease. TCRdb re-called the 5' RACE reads and shows each CDR3 protein once, DNA omitted. The table lists about 300,000 distinct CDR3 sequences. The sample comprised blood. The receptor set was obtained from a human donor with ulcerative colitis or Crohn's disease, or a healthy co-twin of an affected twin (not recorded which). CDR3s include the opening cysteine and the closing phenylalanine or tryptophan. Each record gives: V gene, J gene, CDR3 protein.

v_gene: TRBV7-2; j_gene: TRBJ2-3; CDR3aa: CASSRAGATTDTQYF
v_gene: TRBV7-3; j_gene: TRBJ2-1; CDR3aa: CASSTRTSGGSNEQFF
v_gene: TRBV7-9; j_gene: TRBJ2-7; CDR3aa: CASSQIRQANSYEQYF
v_gene: TRBV6-5; j_gene: TRBJ2-2; CDR3aa: CASSYRGKTGTGELFF
v_gene: TRBV5-1; j_gene: TRBJ2-3; CDR3aa: CASSPGQRSTDTQYF
v_gene: TRBV19; j_gene: TRBJ2-1; CDR3aa: CASISAAYNEQFF
v_gene: TRBV27; j_gene: TRBJ2-7; CDR3aa: CASSTTGTGSYEQYF
v_gene: TRBV7-3; j_gene: TRBJ2-5; CDR3aa: CASRSEGAPQYF
v_gene: TRBV20-1; j_gene: TRBJ2-7; CDR3aa: CSARDGLVSYEQYF
v_gene: TRBV25-1; j_gene: TRBJ2-7; CDR3aa: CASSVTGSEQYF
v_gene: TRBV24-1; j_gene: TRBJ1-2; CDR3aa: CATSDGIGGYTF
v_gene: TRBV7-2; j_gene: TRBJ2-1; CDR3aa: CASSLAFNEQFF
v_gene: TRBV28; j_gene: TRBJ2-5; CDR3aa: CASSPNGLAGETQYF
v_gene: TRBV23-1; j_gene: TRBJ2-1; CDR3aa: CASRDSRGNEQFF
v_gene: TRBV12-3/TRBV12-4; j_gene: TRBJ2-2; CDR3aa: CASSPLAANTGELFF
v_gene: TRBV6-5; j_gene: TRBJ2-1; CDR3aa: CASTGTSGGAGFF
v_gene: TRBV15; j_gene: TRBJ1-5; CDR3aa: CATSREWASNQPQHF
v_gene: TRBV29-1; j_gene: TRBJ2-2; CDR3aa: CSVEVRGSGTGELFF
v_gene: TRBV12-3/TRBV12-4; j_gene: TRBJ2-2; CDR3aa: CASRLSGTNTGELFF
v_gene: TRBV7-2; j_gene: TRBJ2-7; CDR3aa: CASSLAQGANEQYF
v_gene: TRBV11-1; j_gene: TRBJ2-3; CDR3aa: CASSLPGGGSFYPQDTQYF
v_gene: TRBV5-4; j_gene: TRBJ2-2; CDR3aa: CASSLAASGGAYTGELFF
v_gene: TRBV7-8; j_gene: TRBJ2-2; CDR3aa: CASSLGAGQTGELFF
v_gene: TRBV20-1; j_gene: TRBJ2-1; CDR3aa: CSAPNGGSFANEQFF
v_gene: TRBV9; j_gene: TRBJ2-5; CDR3aa: CASSSPPRREETQYF
v_gene: TRBV20-1; j_gene: TRBJ1-5; CDR3aa: CSARLKEYSNQPQHF
v_gene: TRBV27; j_gene: TRBJ2-3; CDR3aa: CANLGVQGPDTQYF
v_gene: TRBV7-2; j_gene: TRBJ2-5; CDR3aa: CASSSARGRVETQYF
v_gene: TRBV18; j_gene: TRBJ2-7; CDR3aa: CASSWDREAYEQYF
v_gene: TRBV5-1; j_gene: TRBJ2-7; CDR3aa: CASSLAGVYEQYF
v_gene: TRBV11-3; j_gene: TRBJ2-3; CDR3aa: CASSPGLAGVSDTQYF
v_gene: TRBV7-9; j_gene: TRBJ1-6; CDR3aa: CASSWTGANSPLHF
v_gene: TRBV6-1; j_gene: TRBJ1-2; CDR3aa: CASSPPSGQGGYGYTF
v_gene: TRBV6-5; j_gene: TRBJ2-2; CDR3aa: CASSYSTPGQGITGELFF
v_gene: TRBV7-9; j_gene: TRBJ2-1; CDR3aa: CASSISSRAYNEQFF
v_gene: TRBV20-1; j_gene: TRBJ2-5; CDR3aa: CSARPGLVETQYF
v_gene: TRBV5-1; j_gene: TRBJ1-1; CDR3aa: CASSFPGPRTEAFF
v_gene: TRBV20-1; j_gene: TRBJ2-1; CDR3aa: CSARELAHEQFF
v_gene: TRBV11-2; j_gene: TRBJ2-4; CDR3aa: CASSLDRLLQNIQYF
v_gene: TRBV23-1; j_gene: TRBJ2-6; CDR3aa: CASSQIPRGQVRSGANVLTF
v_gene: TRBV28; j_gene: TRBJ2-7; CDR3aa: CASTETGSYYEQYF
v_gene: TRBV11-2; j_gene: TRBJ2-3; CDR3aa: CASAHPILALMGPDTQYF
v_gene: TRBV7-2; j_gene: TRBJ2-7; CDR3aa: CASSTDRRSYEQYF
v_gene: TRBV7-7; j_gene: TRBJ2-2; CDR3aa: CASRPATQNGELFF
v_gene: TRBV5-1; j_gene: TRBJ2-5; CDR3aa: CASSWTGQLRETQYF